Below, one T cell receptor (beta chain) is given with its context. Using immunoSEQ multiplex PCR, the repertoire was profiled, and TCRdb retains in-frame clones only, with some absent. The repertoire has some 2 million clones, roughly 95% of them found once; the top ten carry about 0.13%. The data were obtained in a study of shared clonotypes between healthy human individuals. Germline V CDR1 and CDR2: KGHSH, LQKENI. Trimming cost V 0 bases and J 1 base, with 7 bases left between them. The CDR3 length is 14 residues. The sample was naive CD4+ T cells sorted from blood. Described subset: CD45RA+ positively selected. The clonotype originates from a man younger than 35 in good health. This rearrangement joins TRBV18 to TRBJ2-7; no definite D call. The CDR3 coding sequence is TGTGCCAGCTCACCACCGTCCCCATCCTACGAGCAGTACTTC. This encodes CASSPPSPSYEQYF.